The 28 T cell receptor beta chains given below trace back to one sample, sequenced in a study of T cells after yellow fever vaccination. TCRdb re-derived calls from the 5' RACE reads in MiXCR, one entry per CDR3 protein. The top ten clones hold about 2.7% of a sample with approximately 150,000 distinct CDR3 sequences, approximately 6.2% of them seen once. The specimen was CD4+ T cells sorted from PBMCs, collected on the day of the first yellow fever vaccination. The source is a man between 18 and 29 years old who received the YFV17D yellow fever vaccine.

This clonotype was picked up many times. V is TRBV2 and J is TRBJ2-5, with TRBD1 matching over 7 bases. Germline V gene lookup returns CDR1 SNHLY and CDR2 FYNNEI. The CDR3 consists of 12 residues. With V trimmed by 3 bases and J by 12 bases, 7 bases remained unmatched. CDR3 sequence (DNA): TGTGCCAGCAGTGATGTCAGGGGGATTAAGTACTTC. Its translation: CASSDVRGIKYF. The full variable domain, in which reference TRBV2 and TRBJ2-5 provide the parts outside the CDR3, is EPEVTQTPSHQVTQMGQEVILRCVPISNHLYFYWYRQILGQKVEFLVSFYNNEISEKSEIFDDQFSVERPDGSNFTLKIRSTKLEDSAMYFCASSDVRGIKYFGPGTRLLVL.

Many counts were recorded for this clonotype. CDR3 sequence reads: CASIGGRWNNEQFF. Here the CDR3 DNA reads TGTGCCAGCATCGGGGGACGGTGGAACAATGAGCAGTTCTTC. The genes are TRBV5-4 and TRBJ2-1; a weak D match, TRBD2 (6 bases). From germline, CDR1 is SGHNT and CDR2 YYREEE (reference sequence). Trimming took off 6 bases at V and 5 bases at J, with 15 bases between the two ends. The CDR3 extends over 14 amino acids. Complete variable domain (other parts from reference TRBV5-4 and TRBJ2-1): ETGVTQSPTHLIKTRGQQVTLRCSSQSGHNTVSWYQQALGQGPQFIFQYYREEENGRGNFPPRFSGLQFPNYSSELNVNALELDDSALYLCASIGGRWNNEQFFGPGTRLTVL.

The table lists this clonotype with many counts. CDR3 sequence (DNA): TGTGCCAGCAGTGAAGGGCCTAGCGGGATCTACGAGCAGTACTTC. Translation gives CASSEGPSGIYEQYF. The rearrangement links TRBV6-1 to TRBJ2-7, with 9 bases identical to TRBD2. The CDR3 runs to 15 residues. V lost 1 base, J lost 3 bases, and 4 bases stayed unmatched. Looked up from germline, CDR1 is MNHNS and CDR2 is SASEGT.

This clonotype was picked up many times. The chain employs TRBV6-2 or TRBV6-3 and TRBJ2-7; D may be TRBD2 (7 bases). Per germline, CDR1 MNHEY and CDR2 SVGEGT. CDR3 size: 14 residues. V was clipped by 8 bases and J by 4 bases, with 18 bases between them. The CDR3 region is CASALGGARYEQYV. CDR3 in DNA: TGTGCCAGCGCCCTTGGGGGGGCGCGATACGAGCAGTACGTC.

This clonotype was counted many times. The chain joins TRBV2 to TRBJ2-7; 9 bases agree with TRBD1. J was trimmed by 5 bases and V by 6 bases; bases with no gene match: 8. Germline lookup yields CDR1 SNHLY and CDR2 FYNNEI. The CDR3 contains 14 residues. The CDR3 spells CASSPDRGMDEQYF. Written as DNA, the CDR3 is TGTGCCAGCAGCCCGGACAGGGGCATGGACGAGCAGTACTTC.

This clonotype was seen many times. The chain is built from TRBV11-2 and TRBJ1-2; D may be TRBD1 (6 bases). The V and J ends lost 5 bases and 3 bases respectively, with 13 bases between them. CDR1 and CDR2 (germline): SGHAT, FQNNGV. This CDR3 is built from 14 residues. The CDR3 is CASSMVAGDYGYTF. CDR3 nucleotide sequence: TGTGCCAGCAGCATGGTGGCAGGGGACTATGGCTACACCTTC. Full variable domain (rest looked up from reference TRBV11-2 and TRBJ1-2): EAGVAQSPRYKIIEKRQSVAFWCNPISGHATLYWYQQILGQGPKLLIQFQNNGVVDDSQLPKDRFSAERLKGVDSTLKIQPAKLEDSAVYLCASSMVAGDYGYTFGSGTRLTVV.

About this clonotype: One end of the junction varies from germline; a read error may be responsible. The chain carries TRBV7-9 and TRBJ1-5; D unresolved. The germline V gene has CDR1 SEHNR and CDR2 FQNEAQ (reference sequence). The CDR3 has 13 amino acids. CDR3 sequence (DNA): TGTGCCAGCAGCTTAGGGACTGCCTCCCCGTTCGATTTT. This gives the protein CASSLGTASPFDF. Full variable domain (outside the CDR3, taken from reference TRBV7-9 and TRBJ1-5): DTGVSQNPRHKITKRGQNVTFRCDPISEHNRLYWYRQTLGQGPEFLTYFQNEAQLEKSRLLSDRFSAERPKGSFSTLEIQRTEQGDSAMYLCASSLGTASPFDFGDGTRLSIL.

This clonotype has just a few counts. This chain joins TRBV12-3 or TRBV12-4 and TRBJ1-5; D may be TRBD1 (5 bases). Trimming removed 6 bases from V and 9 bases from J, with 12 bases in between. There are 12 residues in the CDR3. Here the CDR3 reads CASSPPGGPQHF. The CDR3 DNA is TGTGCCAGCAGCCCTCCTGGGGGGCCCCAGCATTTT.

The rearrangement joins TRBV24-1 to TRBJ2-3; 8 bases agree with TRBD1. Germline loops: CDR1 KGHDR, CDR2 SFDVKD. The CDR3 runs 15 residues. With V trimmed by 3 bases and J by 4 bases, 5 bases remained unmatched. For the CDR3, the DNA is TGTGCCACCAGTGATCCCAGGGGGCCCGCAGATACGCAGTATTTT. Amino acid sequence: CATSDPRGPADTQYF.

This clonotype was counted many times. The J gene is TRBJ2-1, the V gene TRBV11-2, with 8 bases matching TRBD2. Per the germline V gene, CDR1 is SGHAT and CDR2 is FQNNGV. The length of the CDR3 is 15 residues. Germline trimming cut 5 bases from V and 15 bases from J; bases unmatched to any gene: 18. CDR3 nucleotides: TGTGCCAGCAGCCACAGCGGGGGCCCCGTCCGGGGAGGGTTCTTC. It yields the protein CASSHSGGPVRGGFF.

CDR3 in amino acids: CASSRDRREAFF. The CDR3 nucleotides read TGTGCCAGCAGCAGAGACAGGCGTGAAGCTTTCTTT. The J gene is TRBJ1-1, the V gene TRBV5-4; D perhaps matches TRBD1 (6 bases). This CDR3 has 12 residues. CDR1 SGHNT and CDR2 YYREEE come from the germline V gene (reference sequence). V lost 4 bases and J 7 bases, leaving 11 bases between the germline ends.

This clonotype was seen many times. This chain connects TRBV20-1 to TRBJ2-3; D uncertain. V was cut by 1 base and J by 4 bases, with 6 bases left in between. The germline gives CDR1 DFQATT, CDR2 SNEGSKA (reference sequence). The CDR3 has 12 amino acids. The CDR3 region has the DNA TGCAGTGCTAGAGGGTCTGCAGATACGCAGTATTTT. It specifies CSARGSADTQYF.

The V gene is TRBV27, the J gene TRBJ2-3; the match to TRBD2 covers 14 bases. The J segment lost 5 bases and the V segment lost 5 bases, leaving 6 bases of the junction unmatched. Looked up from germline, CDR1 is MNHEY and CDR2 is SMNVEV (reference sequence). This CDR3 is 16 amino acids long. The DNA of the CDR3 is TGTGCCAGCAGTCGACTAGCGGGGGGGCGGGGAGATACGCAGTATTTT. As protein: CASSRLAGGRGDTQYF.

The DNA for the CDR3 is TGCAGTGCTGTACAGGCTGCGGGCTCCGGGGAGCTGTTTTTT. Translating it yields CSAVQAAGSGELFF. The chain carries TRBV20-1 and TRBJ2-2; D is perhaps TRBD1 or TRBD2 (5 bases each). Trimming stripped 5 bases from V and 6 bases from J, with 16 bases between. CDR3 length: 14 residues. The germline V gene encodes CDR1 DFQATT and CDR2 SNEGSKA (reference sequence).

This clonotype was counted a few times. The chain links TRBV12-3 or TRBV12-4 to TRBJ2-7; 8 bases agree with TRBD2. This CDR3 is 14 amino acids long. After removal of 2 bases from V and 7 bases from J, the junction contained 7 bases not matched to a gene. CDR3 nucleotides: TGTGCCAGCAGTTTATTGCGGGGGGCAGGGGAGCAGTACTTC. It codes for CASSLLRGAGEQYF.

This clonotype has a count of ten or more. This chain connects TRBV27 to TRBJ1-6, with 9 nucleotides matching TRBD1. CDR1 is MNHEY and CDR2 is SMNVEV in the germline V gene (reference sequence). This CDR3 comprises 13 residues. The V gene end was trimmed by 5 bases and the J gene end by 15 bases; junction bases not matched to a gene: 8. CDR3 coding DNA: TGTGCCAGCAGTCTCGAGACAGGGGGACACCTCCACTTT. Translating gives CASSLETGGHLHF.

This clonotype appeared many times. The rearrangement links TRBV12-3 or TRBV12-4 to TRBJ2-6; weak D call: TRBD2 (5 bases). CDR3 size: 17 residues. V was cut by 6 bases and J by 1 base, with 16 bases left in between. The CDR3 sequence: CASRSLTGDSGANVLTF. The DNA of the CDR3 is TGTGCCAGCAGGTCCCTTACCGGGGATTCTGGGGCCAACGTCCTGACTTTC.

This clonotype has a count of ten or more. The V and J genes are TRBV12-3 or TRBV12-4 and TRBJ1-6, with unresolved D. V lost 3 bases to trimming and J lost 9 bases, with 6 bases between them. This CDR3 is 12 amino acids long. CDR3 DNA sequence: TGTGCCAGCAGTTTGAACCTTTCACCCCTCCACTTT. Amino acid sequence: CASSLNLSPLHF.

This clonotype occurred a few times. V and J are TRBV5-1 and TRBJ1-4; D is ambiguous. The CDR3 is 14 amino acids. V lost 3 bases to trimming and J lost 7 bases, with 13 bases between them. From germline, CDR1 is SGHRS and CDR2 YFSETQ. The CDR3 loop is CASSSTPVGEKLFF. Here the CDR3 DNA reads TGCGCCAGCAGCTCGACACCGGTGGGTGAAAAACTGTTTTTT.

The sample holds many counts of this clonotype. The DNA is omitted, as the CDR3 cannot be located on it reliably, and the CDR3 follows TCRdb's listing. The genes are TRBV6-5 and TRBJ2-1; the table's D call of TRBD1 was not tested on the DNA. The CDR3 contains 17 residues when both ends are counted. CDR1 MNHEY and CDR2 SVGAGI come from the germline V gene. CDR3 residues: CASSSSPGGPGMSSSSF.

The chain carries TRBV4-3 and TRBJ1-3; 8 nucleotides match TRBD1. CDR1 and CDR2 from the germline V gene are LGHNA and YSLEER. This CDR3 spans 15 amino acids. V was clipped by 0 bases and J by 4 bases; unmatched bases: 2. CDR3 bases: TGCGCCAGCAGCCAAGACAGGGGGCCCGGAAACACCATATATTTT. Its translation: CASSQDRGPGNTIYF.

This chain links TRBV5-1 with TRBJ1-6; perhaps TRBD1 as D (5 bases). There are 15 residues in the CDR3. CDR1 and CDR2 from the germline V gene are SGHRS and YFSETQ. Trimming took off 4 bases at V and 8 bases at J, with 16 bases between the two ends. CDR3 region: CASSPDAGRYSPLHF. DNA for the CDR3: TGCGCCAGCAGCCCGGACGCAGGGAGGTATTCACCCCTCCACTTT.

The table lists this clonotype with many counts. The genes are TRBV5-4 and TRBJ2-2; D is undetermined. V shed 1 base and J shed 4 bases, with 8 bases lying between them. Germline CDR1 SGHNT, CDR2 YYREEE (reference sequence). The CDR3 runs 14 residues. The CDR3 reads CASSLKVGTGELFF. The CDR3 bases are TGTGCCAGCAGCTTGAAAGTCGGCACCGGGGAGCTGTTTTTT. Full variable domain (outside the CDR3, taken from reference TRBV5-4 and TRBJ2-2): ETGVTQSPTHLIKTRGQQVTLRCSSQSGHNTVSWYQQALGQGPQFIFQYYREEENGRGNFPPRFSGLQFPNYSSELNVNALELDDSALYLCASSLKVGTGELFFGEGSRLTVL.

This clonotype was found many times. The chain couples TRBV6-1 to TRBJ2-7; D possibly uses TRBD1 or TRBD2 (5 bases each). Germline V CDR1 and CDR2: MNHNS, SASEGT. The ends were cut back, 9 bases at V and 0 bases at J, with 12 bases in the middle. This CDR3 spans 13 amino acids. The CDR3: CASWDRNSYEQYF. The CDR3 DNA reads as TGTGCCAGTTGGGACCGAAACTCCTACGAGCAGTACTTC.

The chain uses TRBV28 and TRBJ2-5, with D perhaps TRBD2 (6 bases). Germline lookup yields CDR1 MDHEN and CDR2 SYDVKM. The CDR3 runs to 16 residues. With 7 bases removed from V and 4 bases from J, the gap between germline ends came to 22 bases. As DNA, the CDR3 is TGTGCCAGCACCCCAGGAAGACTAGGGGTATCAGAGACCCAGTACTTC. Its translation: CASTPGRLGVSETQYF. Together with reference TRBV28 and TRBJ2-5, the CDR3 gives the full variable domain: DVKVTQSSRYLVKRTGEKVFLECVQDMDHENMFWYRQDPGLGLRLIYFSYDVKMKEKGDIPEGYSVSREKKERFSLILESASTNQTSMYLCASTPGRLGVSETQYFGPGTRLLVL.

The rearrangement uses TRBV6-1 and TRBJ2-5; D uncertain. Germline CDR1 is MNHNS and CDR2 is SASEGT. V was cut by 3 bases and J by 2 bases, with 7 bases left in between. This CDR3 is 13 amino acids long. The CDR3 sequence is CASSEREQETQYF. As DNA, the CDR3 is TGTGCCAGCAGTGAGCGCGAACAAGAGACCCAGTACTTC.

This clonotype showed up many times. The rearrangement joins TRBV6-5 to TRBJ2-7; 9 bases fit TRBD1. This CDR3 has 14 residues. The germline gives CDR1 MNHEY, CDR2 SVGAGI. Trimming at V came to 4 bases and at J to 7 bases, leaving 8 bases not matched to a gene. CDR3 sequence (DNA): TGTGCCAGCAGTTCCGTACAGGGGGCGAGGGAGCAGTACGTC. It yields the protein CASSSVQGAREQYV.

A few counts support this clonotype. The V gene is TRBV5-1, the J gene TRBJ2-1, with D unresolved. The CDR3 is made up of 13 amino acids. Trimming took off 0 bases at V and 5 bases at J, with 6 bases between the two ends. CDR1 is SGHRS and CDR2 is YFSETQ in the germline V gene. This CDR3 reads CASSLVSNNEQFF. DNA for the CDR3: TGCGCCAGCAGCTTGGTGTCTAACAATGAGCAGTTCTTC. Using reference TRBV5-1 and TRBJ2-1 for the parts outside the CDR3, the full variable domain is KAGVTQTPRYLIKTRGQQVTLSCSPISGHRSVSWYQQTPGQGLQFLFEYFSETQRNKGNFPGRFSGRQFSNSRSEMNVSTLELGDSALYLCASSLVSNNEQFFGPGTRLTVL.